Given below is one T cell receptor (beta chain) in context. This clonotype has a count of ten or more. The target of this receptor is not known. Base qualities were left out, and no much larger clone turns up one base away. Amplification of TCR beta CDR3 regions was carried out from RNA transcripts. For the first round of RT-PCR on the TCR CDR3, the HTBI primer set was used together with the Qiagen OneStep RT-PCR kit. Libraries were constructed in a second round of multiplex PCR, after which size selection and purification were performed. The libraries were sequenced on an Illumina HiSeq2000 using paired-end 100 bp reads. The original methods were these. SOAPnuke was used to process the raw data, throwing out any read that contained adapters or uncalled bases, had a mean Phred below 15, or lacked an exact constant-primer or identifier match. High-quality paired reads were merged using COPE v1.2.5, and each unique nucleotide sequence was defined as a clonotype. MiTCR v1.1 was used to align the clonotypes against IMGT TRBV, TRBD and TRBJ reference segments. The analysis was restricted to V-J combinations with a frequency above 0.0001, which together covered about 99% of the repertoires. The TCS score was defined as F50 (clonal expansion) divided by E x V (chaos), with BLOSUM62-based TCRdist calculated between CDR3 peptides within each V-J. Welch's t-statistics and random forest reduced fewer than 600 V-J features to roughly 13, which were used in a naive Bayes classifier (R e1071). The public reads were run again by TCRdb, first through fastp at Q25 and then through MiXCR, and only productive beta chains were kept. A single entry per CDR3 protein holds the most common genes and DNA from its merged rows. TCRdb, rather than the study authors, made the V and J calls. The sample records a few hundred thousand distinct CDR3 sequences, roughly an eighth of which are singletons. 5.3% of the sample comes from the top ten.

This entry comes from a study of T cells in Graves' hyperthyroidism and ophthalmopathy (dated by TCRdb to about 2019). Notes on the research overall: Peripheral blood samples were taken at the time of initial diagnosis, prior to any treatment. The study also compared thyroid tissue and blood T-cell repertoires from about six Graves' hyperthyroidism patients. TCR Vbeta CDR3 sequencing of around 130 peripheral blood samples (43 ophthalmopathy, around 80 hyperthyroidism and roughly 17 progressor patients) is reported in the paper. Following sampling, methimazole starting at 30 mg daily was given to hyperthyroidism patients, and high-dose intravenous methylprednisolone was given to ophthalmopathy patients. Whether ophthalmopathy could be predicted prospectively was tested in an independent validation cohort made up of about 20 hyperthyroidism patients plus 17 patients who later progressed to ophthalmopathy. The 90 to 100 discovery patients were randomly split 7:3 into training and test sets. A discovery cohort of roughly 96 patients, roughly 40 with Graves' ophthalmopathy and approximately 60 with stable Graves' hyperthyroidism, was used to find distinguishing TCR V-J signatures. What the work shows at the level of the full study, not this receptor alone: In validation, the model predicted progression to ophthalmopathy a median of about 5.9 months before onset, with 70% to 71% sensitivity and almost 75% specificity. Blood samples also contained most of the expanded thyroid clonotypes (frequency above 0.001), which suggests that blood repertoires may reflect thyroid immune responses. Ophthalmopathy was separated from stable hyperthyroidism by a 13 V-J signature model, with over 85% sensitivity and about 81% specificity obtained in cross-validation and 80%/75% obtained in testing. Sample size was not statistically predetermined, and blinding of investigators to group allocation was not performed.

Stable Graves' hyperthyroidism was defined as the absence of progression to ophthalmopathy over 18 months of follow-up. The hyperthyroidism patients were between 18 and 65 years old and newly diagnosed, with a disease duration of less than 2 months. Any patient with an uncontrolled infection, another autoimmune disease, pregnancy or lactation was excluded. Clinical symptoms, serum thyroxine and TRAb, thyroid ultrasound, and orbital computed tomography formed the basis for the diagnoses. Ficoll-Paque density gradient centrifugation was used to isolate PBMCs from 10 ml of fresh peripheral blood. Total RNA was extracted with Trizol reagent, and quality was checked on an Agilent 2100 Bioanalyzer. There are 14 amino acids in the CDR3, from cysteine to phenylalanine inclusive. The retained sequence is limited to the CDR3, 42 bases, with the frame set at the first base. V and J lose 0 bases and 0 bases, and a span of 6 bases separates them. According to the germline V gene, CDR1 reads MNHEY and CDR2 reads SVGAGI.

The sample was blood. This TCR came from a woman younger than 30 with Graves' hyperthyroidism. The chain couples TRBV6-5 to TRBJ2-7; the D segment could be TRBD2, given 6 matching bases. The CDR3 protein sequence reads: CASSYSTSSYEQYF. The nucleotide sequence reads TGTGCCAGCAGTTACTCGACTAGCTCCTACGAGCAGTACTTC.